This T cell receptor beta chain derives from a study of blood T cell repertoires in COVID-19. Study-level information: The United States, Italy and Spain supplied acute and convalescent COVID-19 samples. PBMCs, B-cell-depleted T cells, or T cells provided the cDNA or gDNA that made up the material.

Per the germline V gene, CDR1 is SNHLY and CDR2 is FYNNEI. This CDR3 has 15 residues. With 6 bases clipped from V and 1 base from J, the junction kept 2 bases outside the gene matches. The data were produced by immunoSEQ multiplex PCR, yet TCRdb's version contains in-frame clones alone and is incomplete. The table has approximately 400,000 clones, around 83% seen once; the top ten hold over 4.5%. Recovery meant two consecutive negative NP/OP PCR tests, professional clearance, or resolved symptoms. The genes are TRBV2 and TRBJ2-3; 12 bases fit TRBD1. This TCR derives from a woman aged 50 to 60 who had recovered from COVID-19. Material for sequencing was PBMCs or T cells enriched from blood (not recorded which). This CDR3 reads CASRGDRGRTDTQYF. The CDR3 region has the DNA TGTGCCAGCAGGGGGGACAGGGGGCGCACAGATACGCAGTATTTT.